The 16 T cell receptor beta chains below come from one sample, sequenced in a study of human thymus T cells. Data came from immunoSEQ multiplex PCR; TCRdb stores just in-frame clones and leaves some out. The sample lists tens of thousands of clones; 85% to 95% were seen once. Resected material from corrective heart surgery provided the thymus tissue analysed. Specimen: thymus tissue. Receptors were obtained from a girl under three years old with a congenital heart defect but otherwise immunologically healthy.

This clone was recorded only once. The chain joins TRBV13 to TRBJ1-5; D is perhaps TRBD1 (5 bases). The germline gives CDR1 PRHDT, CDR2 FYEKMQ (reference sequence). V was pared by 6 bases and J by 6 bases, with 15 bases between. The CDR3 runs 14 residues. CDR3 region: CASSSGRGLQPQHF. CDR3 DNA sequence: TGTGCCAGCAGTTCAGGGAGGGGCCTTCAGCCCCAGCATTTT.

The chain employs TRBV28 and TRBJ2-5; 9 nucleotides align to TRBD1. Germline loops: CDR1 MDHEN, CDR2 SYDVKM. V shed 5 bases, J shed 5 bases, and the junction held 6 bases outside the gene matches. The CDR3 length is 14 residues. For the CDR3, the DNA is TGTGCCAGCAGTCGGACAGGGGTTAGGGAGACCCAGTACTTC. Translation: CASSRTGVRETQYF.

The chain recombines TRBV2 with TRBJ1-5; possibly TRBD1 for D (6 bases). The CDR3 contains 17 residues. The V and J ends lost 5 bases and 2 bases respectively, with 19 bases between them. Looked up from germline, CDR1 is SNHLY and CDR2 is FYNNEI. CDR3 residues: CASSPLIRGAGNQPQHF. CDR3 in DNA: TGTGCCAGCAGTCCCCTCATCCGGGGGGCGGGCAATCAGCCCCAGCATTTT.

This clone was observed once. The rearrangement links TRBV5-4 to TRBJ1-1; D call uncertain. This CDR3 has 15 amino acids. The V end was cut by 4 bases, the J end by 0 bases, with 13 bases between. The germline gives CDR1 SGHNT, CDR2 YYREEE (reference sequence). CDR3 region: CASSPGVDVNTEAFF. CDR3 DNA sequence: TGTGCCAGCAGCCCGGGAGTGGATGTGAACACTGAAGCTTTCTTT.

The chain uses TRBV4-2 and TRBJ1-5, with 7 positions matching TRBD1. This CDR3 is built from 14 residues. V was clipped by 4 bases and J by 7 bases; unmatched bases: 7. Germline V lookup: CDR1 LGHNA, CDR2 YNFKEQ. Here the CDR3 reads CASSPGQPCQPQHF. The CDR3 nucleotides read TGTGCCAGCAGCCCGGGACAGCCCTGCCAGCCCCAGCATTTT.

The J gene is TRBJ2-2, the V gene TRBV7-2; D gene uncertain. Trimming left V 1 base short and J 0 bases short, with 15 bases between. This CDR3 has 18 residues. The germline gives CDR1 SGHTA, CDR2 FQGNSA. The CDR3 here is CASSLGPVRFPNTGELFF. CDR3 nucleotides: TGTGCCAGCAGCTTAGGCCCCGTTCGGTTTCCGAACACCGGGGAGCTGTTTTTT.

The chain has TRBV29-1 and TRBJ2-1; 9 nucleotides line up with TRBD2. Germline loops: CDR1 SQVTM, CDR2 ANQGSEA. The CDR3 contains 15 residues. With 5 bases clipped from V and 3 bases from J, the junction kept 8 bases outside the gene matches. The CDR3 region is CSVTSGRPFYNEQFF. In nucleotides, the CDR3 is TGCAGCGTTACCAGCGGGAGGCCCTTCTACAATGAGCAGTTCTTC.

The chain uses TRBV4-1 and TRBJ1-5, with no clear D. CDR3 length: 14 residues. V lost 0 bases, J lost 5 bases, and 8 bases lay in between. The germline V gene encodes CDR1 MGHRA and CDR2 YSYEKL. The DNA of the CDR3 is TGCGCCAGCAGCCAAGACAGCCGGTATCAGCCCCAGCATTTT. As protein: CASSQDSRYQPQHF.

This rearrangement joins TRBV6-5 to TRBJ2-7; D call uncertain. The ends were cut back, 2 bases at V and 6 bases at J, with 11 bases in the middle. This CDR3 has 13 amino acids. Germline CDR1 MNHEY, CDR2 SVGAGI. Here the CDR3 DNA reads TGTGCCAGCAGTTACGAGCGAAAAGGCGAGCAGTACTTC. It encodes CASSYERKGEQYF.

The V gene is TRBV7-2, the J gene TRBJ2-1; 7 positions agree with TRBD2. The CDR3 has 14 residues. The germline gives CDR1 SGHTA, CDR2 FQGNSA. V shed 6 bases, J shed 2 bases, and the junction held 4 bases outside the gene matches. CDR3 region: CASSSGGPYNEQFF. The DNA for the CDR3 is TGTGCCAGCAGTTCGGGAGGCCCCTACAATGAGCAGTTCTTC.

This chain connects TRBV18 to TRBJ2-2; TRBD2 might be the D (6 bases). Germline V CDR1 and CDR2: KGHSH, LQKENI. There are 17 residues in the CDR3. The V and J ends lost 3 bases and 7 bases respectively, with 21 bases between them. The CDR3 DNA reads as TGTGCCAGCTCACCGAGTGTCCGGGAGAAGCCCGTCGGGGAGCTGTTTTTT. Translating gives CASSPSVREKPVGELFF.

V usage is TRBV5-8 and J usage is TRBJ1-5; D not resolved. CDR3 length equals 15 residues. Deletions cut 6 bases from V and 4 bases from J, with 17 bases between. The V gene's germline CDR1 is SGHTS and CDR2 YDEGEE. The CDR3 loop reads CASNQELEPNQPQHF. In DNA form, the CDR3 reads TGTGCCAGCAATCAGGAGCTGGAACCGAATCAGCCCCAGCATTTT.

V and J are TRBV5-6 and TRBJ2-3, with 7 bases fitting TRBD1. The CDR3 loop spans 14 amino acids. Germline values: CDR1 SGHDT, CDR2 YYEEEE. J was trimmed by 4 bases and V by 4 bases; bases with no gene match: 6. The CDR3 region is CASSLHGQADTQYF. The CDR3 DNA follows: TGTGCCAGCAGCCTACACGGACAGGCAGATACGCAGTATTTT.

This rearrangement joins TRBV28 to TRBJ2-5, with TRBD2 as a possible D gene (5 bases). This CDR3 region has 17 residues. The V and J ends lost 1 base and 0 bases respectively, with 15 bases between them. Germline V gene data show CDR1 as MDHEN and CDR2 as SYDVKM. In DNA form, the CDR3 reads TGTGCCAGCAGTTTATTGCACCCAGCGGCGTACCAAGAGACCCAGTACTTC. Translated: CASSLLHPAAYQETQYF.

This rearrangement joins TRBV5-6 to TRBJ1-2, with TRBD1 as a possible D gene (6 bases). CDR3 length equals 13 residues. Germline V gene lookup returns CDR1 SGHDT and CDR2 YYEEEE. Between the trimmed V and J ends, which lost 4 bases and 5 bases, there was a span of 12 bases. CDR3 region: CASSRQAGYGYTF. As DNA, the CDR3 is TGTGCCAGCAGCCGACAGGCAGGTTATGGCTACACCTTC.

This rearrangement joins TRBV7-2 to TRBJ2-1; TRBD1 aligns across 7 bases. J was trimmed by 3 bases and V by 4 bases; bases with no gene match: 9. The V gene's germline CDR1 is SGHTA and CDR2 FQGNSA. The CDR3 runs to 16 residues. The chain's CDR3 is CASSSRTGPSYNEQFF. CDR3 bases: TGTGCCAGCAGCTCACGGACAGGACCCAGCTACAATGAGCAGTTCTTC.